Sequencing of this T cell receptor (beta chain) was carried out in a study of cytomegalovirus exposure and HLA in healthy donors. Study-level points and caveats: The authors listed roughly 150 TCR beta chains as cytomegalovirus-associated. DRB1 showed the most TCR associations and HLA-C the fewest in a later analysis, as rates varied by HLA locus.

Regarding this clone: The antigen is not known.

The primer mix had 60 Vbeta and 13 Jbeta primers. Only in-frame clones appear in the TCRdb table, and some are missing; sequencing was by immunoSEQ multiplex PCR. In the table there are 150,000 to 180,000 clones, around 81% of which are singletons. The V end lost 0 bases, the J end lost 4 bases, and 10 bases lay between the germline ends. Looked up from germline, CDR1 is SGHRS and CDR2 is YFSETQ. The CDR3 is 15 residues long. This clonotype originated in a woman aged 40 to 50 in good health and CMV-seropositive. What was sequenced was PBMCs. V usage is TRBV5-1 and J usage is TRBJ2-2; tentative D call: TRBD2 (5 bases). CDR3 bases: TGCGCCAGCAGCTTGGGGTACGGAGGCACCGGGGAGCTGTTTTTT. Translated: CASSLGYGGTGELFF. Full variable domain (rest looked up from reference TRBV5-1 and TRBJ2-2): KAGVTQTPRYLIKTRGQQVTLSCSPISGHRSVSWYQQTPGQGLQFLFEYFSETQRNKGNFPGRFSGRQFSNSRSEMNVSTLELGDSALYLCASSLGYGGTGELFFGEGSRLTVL.